One and the same sample provided the 6 T cell receptor beta chains below, sequenced in a study of T cells in Graves' hyperthyroidism and ophthalmopathy. RNA transcripts were the template for amplifying TCR beta CDR3 regions. The study used the HTBI primer set for a first-round RT-PCR of the TCR CDR3. MiXCR, run by TCRdb on the multiplex PCR reads, gives a single entry per CDR3 protein. The table shows hundreds of thousands of distinct CDR3 sequences, with 12% to 15% occurring only once. The source material was blood. The receptors stem from a woman younger than 30 with Graves' hyperthyroidism.

This chain joins TRBV9 and TRBJ2-4; TRBD1 matches at 10 bases. Germline-derived CDR1 and CDR2 are SGDLS and YYNGEE. This CDR3 region has 17 residues. J gave up 3 bases and V 5 bases, and 11 bases lay outside the gene matches. The CDR3 sequence is CASRAGTGALGKNIQYF. Here the CDR3 DNA reads TGTGCCAGCAGAGCCGGGACAGGGGCTTTAGGCAAAAACATTCAGTACTTC.

The chain uses TRBV20-1 and TRBJ2-7; 11 bases are a match to TRBD2. The CDR3 sequence is 15 residues long. Germline V CDR1 and CDR2: DFQATT, SNEGSKA (reference sequence). V was clipped by 6 bases and J by 0 bases; unmatched bases: 7. For the CDR3, the DNA is TGCAGTGCCCTTAGCGGGAGGGGAATCTCCTACGAGCAGTACTTC. Translated: CSALSGRGISYEQYF.

This clonotype was recorded only once. The chain has TRBV24-1 and TRBJ2-1; a possible D gene is TRBD2 (6 bases). V gave up 9 bases and J gave up 4 bases, with 6 bases separating them. CDR3 length: 11 amino acids. Germline CDR1 KGHDR, CDR2 SFDVKD. CDR3 DNA: TGTGCCACCGGGAGGTACAATGAGCAGTTCTTC. Protein sequence: CATGRYNEQFF.

Many counts were recorded for this clonotype. The rearrangement joins TRBV5-1 to TRBJ1-1, with D uncertain. Looked up from germline, CDR1 is SGHRS and CDR2 is YFSETQ. The V end lost 0 bases, the J end lost 0 bases, and 15 bases lay between the germline ends. The CDR3 runs 17 residues. The CDR3 protein is CASSLGHGIGMNTEAFF. CDR3 DNA: TGCGCCAGCAGCTTGGGACATGGAATTGGGATGAACACTGAAGCTTTCTTT.

This clonotype was recorded at least ten times. The rearrangement joins TRBV7-2 to TRBJ2-3, with D unresolved. The CDR3 runs 15 residues. Per germline, CDR1 SGHTA and CDR2 FQGNSA. V lost 6 bases and J 2 bases, leaving 15 bases between the germline ends. The DNA of the CDR3 is TGTGCCAGCAGATTAATGGGTAGCAACACAGATACGCAGTATTTT. It is translated as CASRLMGSNTDTQYF.

This clonotype has a count of ten or more. V gene TRBV12-3 or TRBV12-4 combines with J gene TRBJ2-1, with D uncertain. The CDR3 consists of 14 residues. Between the trimmed V and J ends, which lost 1 base and 5 bases, there was a span of 9 bases. CDR3 protein: CASSLDGRNNEQFF. The CDR3 DNA follows: TGTGCCAGCAGTTTAGATGGTAGGAACAATGAGCAGTTCTTC.